This paragraph covers one T cell receptor beta chain sequence. The PCR made use of 60 Vbeta and 13 Jbeta primers. The protocol was immunoSEQ multiplex PCR, while the TCRdb copy is restricted to in-frame clones and leaves out a portion. The sample holds 110,000 or so clones, 70% to 85% seen once. The data were obtained in a study of cytomegalovirus exposure and HLA in healthy donors. The CDR3 totals 11 residues. Germline CDR1 DFQATT, CDR2 SNEGSKA (reference sequence). Between the trimmed V and J ends, which lost 5 bases and 5 bases, there was a span of 9 bases. The V and J genes are TRBV20-1 and TRBJ1-2; no definite D call. This clonotype originated in a young woman in good health and CMV-seronegative. Sequencing was performed on PBMCs. The CDR3 DNA is TGCAGTGCTTCGACGGAGTATGGCTACACCTTC. Its translation: CSASTEYGYTF.